One sample yielded the 10 T cell receptor beta chains listed below, sequenced in a study of T cells in Graves' hyperthyroidism and ophthalmopathy. Using RNA transcripts as the source, TCR beta CDR3 regions were amplified. First-round RT-PCR with HTBI primers amplified the TCR CDR3 region. MiXCR, run by TCRdb on the multiplex PCR reads, gives a single entry per CDR3 protein. The sample shows under 750,000 distinct CDR3 sequences, 18% of them seen only once. The sequenced sample consisted of blood. The receptor source for this set is a woman aged 50 to 65 with Graves' hyperthyroidism that later progressed to Graves' ophthalmopathy.

J is TRBJ2-2 and V is TRBV3-1; tentatively, D is TRBD1 (6 bases). V shed 0 bases and J shed 7 bases, with 12 bases lying between them. CDR3 length: 15 amino acids. CDR1 is LGHDT and CDR2 is YNNKEL in the germline V gene (reference sequence). CDR3 in DNA: TGTGCCAGCAGCCAAGAGCTGGGGGCCGGCGGGGAGCTGTTTTTT. This codes for CASSQELGAGGELFF.

The V call is TRBV27, the J call TRBJ2-6, with D maybe TRBD1 (5 bases). The V gene's germline CDR1 is MNHEY and CDR2 SMNVEV (reference sequence). This CDR3 is built from 17 residues. V gave up 2 bases and J gave up 2 bases, with 13 bases separating them. The CDR3 region has the DNA TGTGCCAGCAGTTTAGCCCAGGGCCTCCCTGGGGCCAACGTCCTGACTTTC. This sequence encodes CASSLAQGLPGANVLTF.

The table lists this clonotype with a few counts. This chain uses TRBV11-3 with TRBJ2-6; TRBD2 aligns across 12 bases. CDR1 SGHNT and CDR2 YENEEA come from the germline V gene. With V trimmed by 5 bases and J by 2 bases, 4 bases remained unmatched. The CDR3 extends over 17 amino acids. Here the CDR3 reads CASSRGLAGPGANVLTF. The CDR3 DNA reads as TGTGCCAGCAGCCGGGGACTAGCGGGTCCTGGGGCCAACGTCCTGACTTTC. The variable domain in full, with the rest retrieved from reference TRBV11-3 and TRBJ2-6, is EAGVVQSPRYKIIEKKQPVAFWCNPISGHNTLYWYLQNLGQGPELLIRYENEEAVDDSQLPKDRFSAERLKGVDSTLKIQPAELGDSAVYLCASSRGLAGPGANVLTFGAGSRLTVL.

In its sample, this clonotype was seen a few times. The rearrangement uses TRBV2 and TRBJ1-3; D gene uncertain. V was shortened by 2 bases and J by 4 bases, with 6 bases between the two germline ends. There are 13 residues in the CDR3. Germline CDR1 SNHLY, CDR2 FYNNEI. Here the CDR3 reads CASSETRGNTIYF. For the CDR3, the DNA is TGTGCCAGCAGTGAAACTAGGGGAAACACCATATATTTT.

V and J are TRBV5-1 and TRBJ2-6; 7 bases agree with TRBD1. V was pared by 1 base and J by 4 bases, with 8 bases of the junction left unmatched. CDR3 size: 17 residues. Germline V gene data show CDR1 as SGHRS and CDR2 as YFSETQ. In DNA form, the CDR3 reads TGCGCCAGCAGCTTGATCGAGGGGGCGGACGGGGCCAACGTCCTGACTTTC. Translation gives CASSLIEGADGANVLTF.

Many counts were recorded for this clonotype. This rearrangement joins TRBV20-1 to TRBJ2-5; D not certain. Trimming took off 3 bases at V and 4 bases at J, with 12 bases between the two ends. The CDR3 extends over 13 amino acids. Germline CDR1 DFQATT, CDR2 SNEGSKA (reference sequence). This CDR3 is CSASSTGGETQYF. CDR3 coding DNA: TGCAGTGCTAGTTCAACCGGTGGAGAGACCCAGTACTTC.

Ten or more counts support this clonotype. The chain has TRBV5-1 and TRBJ2-1; no firm D call. Trimming pared 4 bases from V and 7 bases from J, leaving 12 bases between. This CDR3 spans 13 amino acids. Germline values: CDR1 SGHRS, CDR2 YFSETQ. CDR3: CASSVGSSNEQFF. The CDR3 coding sequence is TGCGCCAGCAGCGTGGGGTCTTCAAATGAGCAGTTCTTC.

This clonotype has a count of ten or more. In nucleotides, the CDR3 is TGTGCCAGCAGGCGGGACGGGTCAACTAATGAAAAACTGTTTTTT. This translates into CASRRDGSTNEKLFF. The chain combines TRBV7-2 with TRBJ1-4; tentatively, D is TRBD1 (5 bases). V gave up 6 bases and J gave up 0 bases, with 11 bases separating them. Germline V gives CDR1 SGHTA, CDR2 FQGNSA. The CDR3 has 15 amino acids. Full variable domain (outside the CDR3, taken from reference TRBV7-2 and TRBJ1-4): GAGVSQSPSNKVTEKGKDVELRCDPISGHTALYWYRQSLGQGLEFLIYFQGNSAPDKSGLPSDRFSAERTGGSVSTLTIQRTQQEDSAVYLCASRRDGSTNEKLFFGSGTQLSVL.

This clonotype was observed a few times. The chain is built from TRBV30 and TRBJ1-6, with TRBD1 as a possible D gene (5 bases). V was clipped by 5 bases and J by 7 bases, with 21 bases between them. The V gene's germline CDR1 is GTSNPN and CDR2 SVGIG (reference sequence). The CDR3 is 16 amino acids. CDR3 coding DNA: TGTGCCTGGTGGGGGGGGTCGGCGAGTGGAAATTCACCCCTCCACTTT. Amino acid sequence: CAWWGGSASGNSPLHF.

On this clonotype itself: This may be a read error, as it is one base from a much larger clone. CDR3 nucleotide sequence: TGTGCCAGCAGCTTAGATGGAGGCCAAGAGCAGTACTTC. It yields the protein CASSLDGGQEQYF. The V gene is TRBV7-6, the J gene TRBJ2-7; tentatively, D is TRBD2 (5 bases). V was trimmed by 1 base and J by 7 bases, leaving 11 bases between them. CDR1 is SGHVS and CDR2 is FNYEAQ in the germline V gene. This CDR3 is built from 13 residues.